This is a list of T cell receptor beta chains from one sample in a study of cytomegalovirus exposure and HLA in healthy donors. TCRdb keeps only in-frame clones here, not all; method: immunoSEQ multiplex PCR. The table has 140,000 to 150,000 clones, 70% to 80% seen once. The sequenced material came from PBMCs. The origin of the receptors is a middle-aged man in good health and CMV-seropositive. CDR3s include the opening cysteine and the closing phenylalanine or tryptophan. A D gene is named only where the DNA matches it firmly. Expanded clones get a size class; other rows say once, few or many, or leave the size out.

size	V	D	J	DNA	CDR3
-	TRBV4-1	-	TRBJ2-5	TGCGCCAGCGCAATAGCGGAAAACCAAGAGACCCAGTACTTC	CASAIAENQETQYF
-	TRBV11-3	-	TRBJ2-2	TGTGCCAGCAGCTTTGGACAGACGAACACCGGGGAGCTGTTTTTT	CASSFGQTNTGELFF
-	TRBV27	-	TRBJ2-5	TGTGCCAGCAGTTTATCGGCAGGGGTATTAGAGACCCAGTACTTC	CASSLSAGVLETQYF
-	TRBV5-1	TRBD2	TRBJ2-5	TGCGCCAGCAGCTTGCGGGGGGTTGGGCGAGAGACCCAGTACTTC	CASSLRGVGRETQYF
-	TRBV5-4	TRBD1	TRBJ1-1	TGTGCCAGCGGCCTACAGGGGACTTACACTGAAGCTTTCTTT	CASGLQGTYTEAFF
-	TRBV19	-	TRBJ2-1	TGTGCCAGTAGTATAAGTCGGGTGACTGAGCAGTTCTTC	CASSISRVTEQFF
-	TRBV11-3	-	TRBJ2-2	TGTGCCAGCAGCCCTTCGAAGGGGTGGGACACCGGGGAGCTGTTTTTT	CASSPSKGWDTGELFF
-	TRBV19	TRBD2	TRBJ2-4	TGTGCCAGTAGCCCCCTACCCGGGACTATCGAGCTAGCCAAAAACATTCAGTACTTC	CASSPLPGTIELAKNIQYF
-	TRBV5-1	-	TRBJ2-7	TGCGCCAGCAGCTTGGCACCACAGGGTTCCTCCTACGAGCAGTACTTC	CASSLAPQGSSYEQYF
-	TRBV19	-	TRBJ2-3	TGTGCCAGTAGTATAGGGGCTAGCGGCACAGATACGCAGTATTTT	CASSIGASGTDTQYF
-	TRBV23-1	-	TRBJ2-6	TGCGCCAGCAGTCAATACCCGGGATATTCTGGGGCCAACGTCCTGACTTTC	CASSQYPGYSGANVLTF
-	TRBV27	TRBD1	TRBJ1-5	TGTGCCAGCAGTTTCGCAGGGGGAACGGGGCCCCAGCATTTT	CASSFAGGTGPQHF
-	TRBV6-5	TRBD1	TRBJ1-2	TGTGCCAGCAGTTACTCAGGGACAGGGACCTATGGCTACACCTTC	CASSYSGTGTYGYTF
-	TRBV7-6	-	TRBJ2-3	TGTGCCAGCAGCCCACAGGGCACGAGCACAGATACGCAGTATTTT	CASSPQGTSTDTQYF
-	TRBV7-2	-	TRBJ1-5	TGTGCCAGCAGCTTTCAGCAGGGCGGTCAGCCCCAGCATTTT	CASSFQQGGQPQHF
-	TRBV28	TRBD1	TRBJ2-6	TGTGCCAGCAGTCCCTGGACAGGGCCGGAAGGGGCCAACGTCCTGACTTTC	CASSPWTGPEGANVLTF
-	TRBV6-1	-	TRBJ1-2	TGTGCCAGCAGAGGAGGCCAGGCTAACTATGGCTACACCTTC	CASRGGQANYGYTF
-	TRBV29-1	TRBD2	TRBJ2-4	TGCAGCGTTGTAGCGGGCATTCAGTACTTC	CSVVAGIQYF
-	TRBV4-2	TRBD2	TRBJ2-3	TGTGCCAGCAGCCAAGACCTAGCGGGAGGGGGCACAGATACGCAGTATTTT	CASSQDLAGGGTDTQYF
-	TRBV9	-	TRBJ1-1	TGTGCCAGCAGGAAGACGGGGGACACTGAAGCTTTCTTT	CASRKTGDTEAFF
-	TRBV6-6	TRBD1	TRBJ1-1	TGTGCCAGCAGAATACAGGGGCGGGACACTGAAGCTTTCTTT	CASRIQGRDTEAFF
-	TRBV5-1	-	TRBJ1-3	TGCGCCAGCAGCTTGTCCGGGGCTGGAAACACCATATATTTT	CASSLSGAGNTIYF
-	TRBV27	TRBD2	TRBJ2-7	TGTGCCAGCAGTTCACTAGCGAATACCTACGAGCAGTACTTC	CASSSLANTYEQYF
-	TRBV11-2	TRBD2	TRBJ2-5	TGTGCCAGCAGCCCAGCGGCTAGCGGAGCGGGGAACCAGTACTTC	CASSPAASGAGNQYF
-	TRBV4-3	-	TRBJ2-1	TGCGCCAGCAGCCAAGATCGGGCGGGGGCGAAAAACAATGAGCAGTTCTTC	CASSQDRAGAKNNEQFF
-	TRBV28	TRBD2	TRBJ2-7	TGTGCCAGCAGTCCAAATCTAGCGGGAAAGGTCGAGCAGTACTTC	CASSPNLAGKVEQYF
once	TRBV7-3	TRBD2	TRBJ2-1	TGTGCCAGCAGCTTCGTGACTAGCGGGACCGTATCGGACAATGAGCAGTTCTTC	CASSFVTSGTVSDNEQFF
-	TRBV30	TRBD2	TRBJ2-7	TGTGCCTGGAGTGTAACTAGCGGCTACGAGCAGTACTTC	CAWSVTSGYEQYF
-	TRBV6-1	TRBD1	TRBJ2-5	TGTGCCAGCAGTGCGAGAGGGGACAGGGTAGAGACCCAGTACTTC	CASSARGDRVETQYF
-	TRBV11-3	TRBD1	TRBJ2-4	TGTGCCAGCAGCTCTCCTCGACAGGGTAACATTCAGTACTTC	CASSSPRQGNIQYF
-	TRBV12-5	-	TRBJ2-7	TGTGCTAGTGGTCCCAGGCCAGGGACCTACGAGCAGTACTTC	CASGPRPGTYEQYF
-	TRBV4-3	TRBD2	TRBJ2-3	TGCGCCAGCAGCCGCTCACTAGCGGATGATACGCAGTATTTT	CASSRSLADDTQYF
-	TRBV5-1	-	TRBJ2-3	TGCGCCAGCAGACGATTTAGAGACCGGGGGAGCACAGATACGCAGTATTTT	CASRRFRDRGSTDTQYF
-	TRBV11-3	-	TRBJ2-5	TGTGCCAGCAGCTTAGCAGGGGAGACCCAGTACTTC	CASSLAGETQYF
-	TRBV28	-	TRBJ1-4	TGTGCCAGCAGTTCCACCCTGGGGAGTGCAACTAATGAAAAACTGTTTTTT	CASSSTLGSATNEKLFF
-	TRBV5-4	-	TRBJ1-2	TGTGCCAGCAGCCCCACCAGGGGCTATGGCTACACCTTC	CASSPTRGYGYTF